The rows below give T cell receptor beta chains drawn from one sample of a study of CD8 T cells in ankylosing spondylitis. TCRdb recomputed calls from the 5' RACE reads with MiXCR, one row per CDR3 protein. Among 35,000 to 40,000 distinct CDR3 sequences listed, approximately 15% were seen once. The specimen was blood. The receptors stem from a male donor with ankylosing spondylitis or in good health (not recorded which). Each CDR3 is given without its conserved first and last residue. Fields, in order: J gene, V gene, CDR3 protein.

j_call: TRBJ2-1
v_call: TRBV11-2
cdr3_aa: ASSSGLAGYNEQF

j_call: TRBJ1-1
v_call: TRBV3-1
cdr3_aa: ASSQDFWGTEAF

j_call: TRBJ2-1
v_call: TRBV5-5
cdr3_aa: ASSPTTVLVGGEQF

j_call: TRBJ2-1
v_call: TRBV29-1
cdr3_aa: SVEGGGREQF

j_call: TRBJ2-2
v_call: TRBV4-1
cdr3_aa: ASSQDPGPGELF

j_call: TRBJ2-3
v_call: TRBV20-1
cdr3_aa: SAPGPSGGRTDTQY

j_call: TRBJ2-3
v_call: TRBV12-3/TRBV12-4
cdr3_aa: ASSFERGADTQY

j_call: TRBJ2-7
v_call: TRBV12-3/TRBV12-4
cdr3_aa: ASSLRRGSEQY

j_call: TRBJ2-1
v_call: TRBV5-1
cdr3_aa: ASRLAGYNEQF

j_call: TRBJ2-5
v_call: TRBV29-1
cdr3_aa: SVEEFGEFQETQY

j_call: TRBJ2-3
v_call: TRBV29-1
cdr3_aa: SVGPTDTQY

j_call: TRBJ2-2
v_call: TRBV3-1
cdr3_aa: ASSRTGGVTGELF

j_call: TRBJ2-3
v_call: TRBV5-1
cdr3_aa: ASSSGVPPTDTQY

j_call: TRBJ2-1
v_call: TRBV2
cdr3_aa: ASSELGQGNEQF

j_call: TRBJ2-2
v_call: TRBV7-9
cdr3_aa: ASRIQGTKNTGELF

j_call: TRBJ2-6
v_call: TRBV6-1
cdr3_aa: ASSETGYGANVLT

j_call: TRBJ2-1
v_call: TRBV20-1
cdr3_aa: SAHPPVGQQF

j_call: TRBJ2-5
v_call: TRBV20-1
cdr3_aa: STGRTQETQY

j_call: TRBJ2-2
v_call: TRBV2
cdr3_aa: ASKGRINTGELF

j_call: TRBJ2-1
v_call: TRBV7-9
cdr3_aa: ASSGAGSSYNEQF

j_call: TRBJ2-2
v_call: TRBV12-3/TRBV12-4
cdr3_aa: ASSRPVGQNTGELF

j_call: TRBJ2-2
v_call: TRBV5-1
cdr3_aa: ASSVTGNTGELF

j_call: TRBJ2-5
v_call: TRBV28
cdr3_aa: ASDGTTQETQY

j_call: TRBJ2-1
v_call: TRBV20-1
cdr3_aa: SARRAGGPLRNEQF

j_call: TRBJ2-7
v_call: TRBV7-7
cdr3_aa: ASSLGPASSYEQY

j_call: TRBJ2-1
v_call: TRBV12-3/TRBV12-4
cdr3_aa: ASSLARLADSLGDEQF

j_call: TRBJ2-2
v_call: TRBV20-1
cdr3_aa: SARIGQRSNTGELF

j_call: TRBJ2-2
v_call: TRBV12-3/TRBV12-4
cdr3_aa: ASSQRGGAGTGELF

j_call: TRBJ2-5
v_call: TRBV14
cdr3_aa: ASSQPPWTGQRETQY

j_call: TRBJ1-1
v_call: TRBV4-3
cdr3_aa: ASSQGRTVTEAF

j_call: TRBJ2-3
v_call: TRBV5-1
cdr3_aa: ASSLVTGFSTDTQY